Below, 14 T cell receptor beta chains from the same sample are listed, as sequenced in a study of T cells in localized non-small cell lung cancer (dated by TCRdb to the early 2020s). Libraries were constructed by the immunoSEQ multiplex PCR assay. The table was pulled from immuneACCESS by TCRdb, which kept in-frame rearrangements only. Such tables lose some clones; where checked, under half of the loss comes from unresolved V genes, and the rest has no known cause. For this sample the table gives about 130,000 clones, of which more than 80% were detected only once. The ten top clones hold approximately 1.7% of the sample. Material: peripheral blood, obtained before any cancer treatment. All receptors derive from a female donor of 60 years or more with stage I lung adenocarcinoma.

This clone was recorded a few times. This chain joins TRBV5-1 and TRBJ2-3; 14 nucleotides agree with TRBD2. Losses at the gene ends were 5 bases for V and 4 bases for J; bases not matched to a gene: 12. The CDR3 has 18 residues. CDR1 and CDR2 (germline): SGHRS, YFSETQ. The CDR3 DNA reads TGCGCCAGCAGTAATCCGGGACTAGCGGGAGTGGGCGCAGATACGCAGTATTTT. It yields the protein CASSNPGLAGVGADTQYF.

V gene TRBV7-8 combines with J gene TRBJ1-5; tentatively, D is TRBD1 (6 bases). Trimming removed 0 bases at V and 7 bases at J, with 16 bases between. Germline CDR1 reads SGHVS; CDR2 reads FQNEAQ. There are 16 residues in the CDR3. In DNA, the CDR3 is TGTGCCAGCAGCTTAGCCCCCCCAGGGGCGGGCCAGCCCCAGCATTTT. Translation gives CASSLAPPGAGQPQHF.

J is TRBJ2-3 and V is TRBV7-9; 7 bases map to TRBD2. CDR1 is SEHNR and CDR2 is FQNEAQ in the germline V gene (reference sequence). There are 14 residues in the CDR3. With V trimmed by 3 bases and J by 1 base, 1 base remained unmatched. CDR3 loop: CASSFTSGTDTQYF. The CDR3 DNA follows: TGTGCCAGCAGCTTCACTAGCGGCACAGATACGCAGTATTTT.

This clone has a single count. The chain uses TRBV10-3 and TRBJ2-5, with D hard to call. The CDR3 totals 13 residues. V was clipped by 0 bases and J by 5 bases, with 7 bases between them. Germline loops: CDR1 ENHRY, CDR2 SYGVKD. The CDR3 DNA reads TGTGCCATCAGTGAGTCTAGCCTGGAGACCCAGTACTTC. Translation: CAISESSLETQYF.

In this sample, this clone turned up a few times. This rearrangement joins TRBV6-6 to TRBJ1-5; the D gene is possibly TRBD1 (5 bases). Germline-derived CDR1 and CDR2 are MNHNY and SVGAGI (reference sequence). The CDR3 length is 16 residues. The germline V and J ends were trimmed by 6 bases and 3 bases, with 18 bases remaining between them. CDR3 sequence reads: CASRSGTRLDNQPQHF. The CDR3 nucleotides are TGTGCCAGCAGGTCAGGGACGAGGCTGGACAATCAGCCCCAGCATTTT.

J is TRBJ2-1 and V is TRBV19; D may match TRBD1 or TRBD2 (6 bases each). Germline V lookup: CDR1 LNHDA, CDR2 SQIVND (reference sequence). The ends were cut back, 10 bases at V and 2 bases at J, with 12 bases in the middle. This CDR3 has 13 amino acids. The CDR3 DNA sequence: TGTGCCACCACGGAGGGGGCCTACAATGAGCAGTTCTTC. Translating it yields CATTEGAYNEQFF.

The V call is TRBV7-3, the J call TRBJ2-1, with 8 bases identical to TRBD1. V was pared by 1 base and J by 4 bases, with 3 bases of the junction left unmatched. The CDR3 contains 15 residues. Looked up from germline, CDR1 is SGHTA and CDR2 is FQGTGA. CDR3 DNA sequence: TGTGCCAGCAGCTTAATGGACAGGGATTACAATGAGCAGTTCTTC. It is translated as CASSLMDRDYNEQFF.

CDR3 protein: CSVKGAPLGELFF. The CDR3 nucleotides read TGCAGCGTCAAGGGGGCGCCCCTCGGGGAGCTGTTTTTT. The chain joins TRBV29-1 to TRBJ2-2; 7 bases match TRBD1. V shed 6 bases and J 7 bases; nucleotides not matched to a gene: 8. CDR1 and CDR2 (germline): SQVTM, ANQGSEA. The CDR3 length is 13 residues.

This chain connects TRBV10-1 to TRBJ2-3; D may be TRBD2 (5 bases). Trimming left V 3 bases short and J 3 bases short, with 13 bases between. Germline CDR1 WNHNN, CDR2 SYGVQD (reference sequence). The CDR3 consists of 15 residues. As DNA, the CDR3 is TGCGCCAGCAGTGATGGCAGAGGAGGTACAGATACGCAGTATTTT. Translated, it gives CASSDGRGGTDTQYF.

The chain employs TRBV7-9 and TRBJ1-2, with 8 bases identical to TRBD1. The CDR3 has 15 residues. The V segment lost 5 bases and the J segment 2 bases; nucleotides outside the gene matches: 7. Germline assignment: CDR1 SEHNR and CDR2 FQNEAQ (reference sequence). CDR3: CASSPRTGTNYGYTF. CDR3 coding DNA: TGTGCCAGCAGCCCCCGGACAGGGACGAACTATGGCTACACCTTC. Drawing the rest from reference TRBV7-9 and TRBJ1-2, the complete variable domain is DTGVSQNPRHKITKRGQNVTFRCDPISEHNRLYWYRQTLGQGPEFLTYFQNEAQLEKSRLLSDRFSAERPKGSFSTLEIQRTEQGDSAMYLCASSPRTGTNYGYTFGSGTRLTVV.

This chain uses TRBV7-9 with TRBJ2-1; D is uncertain. The CDR3 is made up of 13 amino acids. CDR1 and CDR2 (germline): SEHNR, FQNEAQ (reference sequence). Trimming removed 0 bases at V and 8 bases at J, with 8 bases between. The CDR3: CASSLAGVDEQFF. CDR3 bases: TGTGCCAGCAGCTTAGCCGGCGTCGATGAGCAGTTCTTC.

The chain combines TRBV5-1 with TRBJ2-7, with D tentatively TRBD1 (6 bases). The germline V and J ends were trimmed by 4 bases and 3 bases, with 17 bases remaining between them. CDR1 SGHRS and CDR2 YFSETQ come from the germline V gene. CDR3 length equals 15 residues. The CDR3 nucleotides are TGCGCCAGCAGCCATACAGGGAATATAGGCTACGAGCAGTACTTC. Protein sequence: CASSHTGNIGYEQYF. Full variable domain (rest looked up from reference TRBV5-1 and TRBJ2-7): KAGVTQTPRYLIKTRGQQVTLSCSPISGHRSVSWYQQTPGQGLQFLFEYFSETQRNKGNFPGRFSGRQFSNSRSEMNVSTLELGDSALYLCASSHTGNIGYEQYFGPGTRLTVT.

This chain uses TRBV5-5 with TRBJ2-7; TRBD2 might be the D (5 bases). The CDR3 length is 14 residues. With 4 bases removed from V and 2 bases from J, the gap between germline ends came to 13 bases. The germline gives CDR1 SGHKS, CDR2 YYEKEE (reference sequence). As DNA, the CDR3 is TGTGCCAGCAGCCAAGGACGGGATACCTACGAGCAGTACTTC. Translating it yields CASSQGRDTYEQYF.

The chain combines TRBV6-1 with TRBJ2-1; TRBD2 matches at 9 bases. Germline CDR1 and CDR2: MNHNS and SASEGT. J lost 5 bases, V lost 0 bases, and 2 bases had no gene match. This CDR3 comprises 15 residues. The CDR3, as DNA: TGTGCCAGCAGTGAAGCGGGACTAGCAAACAATGAGCAGTTCTTC. Amino acids: CASSEAGLANNEQFF.